This TCR beta chain is drawn from a study of blood T cell repertoires in COVID-19. In the study overall: Samples representing acute and convalescent COVID-19 were sourced from the United States, Italy and Spain. From T cells, B-cell-depleted T cells, or PBMCs came the material, which was cDNA or gDNA.

It was during active infection that Seattle patients were enrolled and then longitudinally followed. The J segment lost 4 bases and the V segment lost 2 bases, leaving 4 bases of the junction unmatched. CDR1 is SGHRS, CDR2 YFSETQ, per germline. The CDR3 sequence is 15 residues long. In the authors' workflow: The authors estimated nucleated cell counts from reference gene primer amplification. Measured with immunoSEQ multiplex PCR; TCRdb has only the in-frame clones, and not every one. The DNA was the basis for D and trimming; V, J and clone size are from that table. The sample has about 170,000 clones; approximately 90% are singletons.

This sequence was found in a man between 18 and 35 years old with COVID-19, enrolled during active disease. The genes are TRBV5-1 and TRBJ2-1, with TRBD1 identical over 9 bases. The sample was peripheral blood. The CDR3 bases are TGCGCCAGCAGCTTACAGGGGGCAAGGTACAATGAGCAGTTCTTC. The encoded protein is CASSLQGARYNEQFF.